A selection of T cell receptor beta chains follows, all from one sample in a study of T cell responses to AZD1222 COVID-19 vaccine. Generated by immunoSEQ multiplex PCR, the TCRdb table keeps only in-frame clones and is missing some. The sample records about 120,000 clones, 85% to 90% being singletons. This material consisted of peripheral blood, taken on day 0 of AZD1222 vaccination. The receptors were sampled from an adult in good health. Each CDR3 is given with its conserved first and last residue. Each record gives: clone size, D gene, V gene, J gene, CDR3 DNA, CDR3 protein. D genes are given only for firm matches. The size of a clone is reported for some rows only, either as once, few or many, or as a class for expanded clones.

-,TRBD2,TRBV6-1,TRBJ2-3,TGTGCCAGCAGTGAAACCTACAGTAGCGGGCCTCACACAGATACGCAGTATTTT,CASSETYSSGPHTDTQYF
-,TRBD2,TRBV5-1,TRBJ2-5,TGCGCCAGCAGCTCGTTAGCGGGAGGACCGCAAGAGACCCAGTACTTC,CASSSLAGGPQETQYF
-,-,TRBV6-2/TRBV6-3,TRBJ2-1,TGTGCCAGCAGTTACTCGATCGGGAGCTCCTACAATGAGCAGTTCTTC,CASSYSIGSSYNEQFF
-,-,TRBV3-1/TRBV3-2,TRBJ1-2,TGTGCCAGCAGCCAAGATCGGACAGTTGGCTACACCTTC,CASSQDRTVGYTF
-,-,TRBV28,TRBJ2-3,TGTGCCAGCAGCCCCGCGACAGTGGCAGATACGCAGTATTTT,CASSPATVADTQYF
-,-,TRBV19,TRBJ1-5,TGTGCCAGTAGAAGGGAGGGCGGCCTGCGGGTGAGCAATCAGCCCCAGCATTTT,CASRREGGLRVSNQPQHF
-,-,TRBV11-3,TRBJ2-2,TGTGCCAGCAGCTTAGATTCGACTAGTGGGCTGTTTTTT,CASSLDSTSGLFF
-,TRBD1,TRBV4-3,TRBJ1-4,TGCGCCAGCAGACAGACAGGGGTAGGTGAAAAACTGTTTTTT,CASRQTGVGEKLFF
-,-,TRBV19,TRBJ2-1,TGTGCCACAGCAACGGGCCTAGTCGGCGATGAGCAGTTCTTC,CATATGLVGDEQFF
-,-,TRBV4-3,TRBJ2-7,TGCGCCAGCAGCCACGGGTCCAAAGGTTCCTACGAGCAGTACTTC,CASSHGSKGSYEQYF
-,-,TRBV7-9,TRBJ1-1,TGTGCCAGCAGCCCAAGGGGACGTACTGAAGCTTTCTTT,CASSPRGRTEAFF
-,-,TRBV2,TRBJ1-1,TGTGCCAGCACCACAACCCGGGTCATGAACACTGAAGCTTTCTTT,CASTTTRVMNTEAFF
-,TRBD1,TRBV3-1/TRBV3-2,TRBJ1-5,TGTGCCAGCAGCCCGACAGGGGTCAGCAATCAGCCCCAGCATTTT,CASSPTGVSNQPQHF
-,-,TRBV5-5,TRBJ1-1,TGTGCCAGCAGCTGGGTGGGGGGAAGCACTGAAGCTTTCTTT,CASSWVGGSTEAFF
-,-,TRBV3-1/TRBV3-2,TRBJ2-3,TGTGCCAGCAGCCAAGATACTAACACGCAGTATTTT,CASSQDTNTQYF
-,-,TRBV7-2,TRBJ2-5,TGTGCGGGTGCAATAAACGGGGGCGGTCGGGAGACCCAGTACTTC,CAGAINGGGRETQYF
-,TRBD1,TRBV7-9,TRBJ2-3,TGTGCCAGCAGCCTGGACAGGGGACAAGATACGCAGTATTTT,CASSLDRGQDTQYF
-,TRBD2,TRBV4-3,TRBJ2-3,TGCGCCAGCAGCCAAGACTTTGAGCGGGAGTCAGATACGCAGTATTTT,CASSQDFERESDTQYF
once,-,TRBV9,TRBJ2-1,TGTGCCAGCAGCGCAGGTACTGAGCAGTTCTTC,CASSAGTEQFF
-,TRBD1,TRBV6-5,TRBJ2-7,TGTGCCAGTCGCCCCCAGGGGGTGGCGTATGGGGAGCAGTACTTC,CASRPQGVAYGEQYF
-,TRBD1,TRBV28,TRBJ1-2,TGTGCCAGCAGTTCGGGAACAGGGGGCTTAGCATATGGCTACACCTTC,CASSSGTGGLAYGYTF
few,TRBD2,TRBV18,TRBJ2-5,TGTGCCAGCTCACCCCTCGGGGCGAGCGGGAGCCAAGAGACCCAGTACTTC,CASSPLGASGSQETQYF
once,-,TRBV19,TRBJ2-2,TGTGCCAGTATCAGGACAGTGAACACCGGGGAGCTGTTTTTT,CASIRTVNTGELFF
-,TRBD2,TRBV29-1,TRBJ2-1,TGCAGCGTTGCAGGCAGCGGGGTTGGAAATGAGCAGTTCTTC,CSVAGSGVGNEQFF
-,TRBD1,TRBV24-1,TRBJ2-1,TGTGCCACCAGTGAAGGGACAGGGCGAAGCAATGAGCAGTTCTTC,CATSEGTGRSNEQFF
-,-,TRBV30,TRBJ1-3,TGTGCCCAGGAGACGGCCTACGGAAACACCATATATTTT,CAQETAYGNTIYF
-,-,TRBV19,TRBJ1-6,TGTGCCACTCAAGACGGCCCCTATAATTCACCCCTCCACTTT,CATQDGPYNSPLHF
-,TRBD1,TRBV27,TRBJ1-2,TGTGCCAGCAGTTTCTTGGGGACAGGGATAGGCTACACCTTC,CASSFLGTGIGYTF
-,-,TRBV7-9,TRBJ1-1,TGTGCCAGCAGCTCGACCGGGGTGGCTTTCTTT,CASSSTGVAFF
once,TRBD2,TRBV19,TRBJ2-2,TGTGCCAGTAGACCGACTAGCCTCGGCGGGGAGCTGTTTTTT,CASRPTSLGGELFF
few,TRBD1,TRBV6-2/TRBV6-3,TRBJ2-7,TGTGCCAGCAGTTACTGGATGGACAGGGTTGACCACGAGCAGTACTTC,CASSYWMDRVDHEQYF
-,-,TRBV6-2/TRBV6-3,TRBJ1-5,TGTGCCAGCAGTTACTCGACATACAGCAATCAGCCCCAGCATTTT,CASSYSTYSNQPQHF
-,-,TRBV28,TRBJ1-4,TGTGCCAGCAGTGCCTCCCTTATGCCTGGTACAACTAATGAAAAACTGTTTTTT,CASSASLMPGTTNEKLFF
few,-,TRBV6-5,TRBJ2-3,TGTGCCAGCAGTCAACTGGGAGCGCTAGATACGCAGTATTTT,CASSQLGALDTQYF
few,TRBD2,TRBV9,TRBJ2-3,TGTGCCAGCAGCGCGGGAGGTGGGCCAGATACGCAGTATTTT,CASSAGGGPDTQYF
few,-,TRBV5-6,TRBJ2-1,TGTGCCAGCAGCTTGGGGTCGGGGAGCTCCTACAATGAGCAGTTCTTC,CASSLGSGSSYNEQFF
-,TRBD2,TRBV7-8,TRBJ2-7,TGTGCCAGCAGCTTCCCGGGACTAGCGGGAGGGGAGTACTTC,CASSFPGLAGGEYF
-,TRBD2,TRBV5-1,TRBJ2-3,TGCGCCAGCACCCTGGCGGGAGGATCAGATACGCAGTATTTT,CASTLAGGSDTQYF
-,-,TRBV28,TRBJ1-2,TGTGCCAGCAGCCTATTTGGGCCCGGGGCTGGCTATGGCTACACCTTC,CASSLFGPGAGYGYTF
-,TRBD1,TRBV6-6,TRBJ2-5,TGTGCCAGCAGTAAATCCAGGGGGACAGAGACCCAGTACTTC,CASSKSRGTETQYF
-,TRBD1,TRBV5-6,TRBJ1-2,TGTGCCAGCAGCGGACCGGGACAGGGGGCGGACGTGAACTATGGCTACACCTTC,CASSGPGQGADVNYGYTF